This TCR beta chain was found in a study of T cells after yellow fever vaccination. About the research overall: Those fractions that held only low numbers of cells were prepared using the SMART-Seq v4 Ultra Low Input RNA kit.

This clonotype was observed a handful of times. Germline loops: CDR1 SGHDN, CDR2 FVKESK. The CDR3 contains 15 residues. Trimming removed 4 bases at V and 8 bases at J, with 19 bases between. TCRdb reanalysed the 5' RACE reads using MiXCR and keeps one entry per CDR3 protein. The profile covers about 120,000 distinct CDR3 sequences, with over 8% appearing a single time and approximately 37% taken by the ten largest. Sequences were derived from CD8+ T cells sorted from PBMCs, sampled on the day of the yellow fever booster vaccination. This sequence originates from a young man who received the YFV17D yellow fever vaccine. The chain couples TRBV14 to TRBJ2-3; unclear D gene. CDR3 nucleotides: TGTGCCAGCAGCCCCACCGGCGCCGCCCGCGTTACGCAGTATTTT. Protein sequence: CASSPTGAARVTQYF.